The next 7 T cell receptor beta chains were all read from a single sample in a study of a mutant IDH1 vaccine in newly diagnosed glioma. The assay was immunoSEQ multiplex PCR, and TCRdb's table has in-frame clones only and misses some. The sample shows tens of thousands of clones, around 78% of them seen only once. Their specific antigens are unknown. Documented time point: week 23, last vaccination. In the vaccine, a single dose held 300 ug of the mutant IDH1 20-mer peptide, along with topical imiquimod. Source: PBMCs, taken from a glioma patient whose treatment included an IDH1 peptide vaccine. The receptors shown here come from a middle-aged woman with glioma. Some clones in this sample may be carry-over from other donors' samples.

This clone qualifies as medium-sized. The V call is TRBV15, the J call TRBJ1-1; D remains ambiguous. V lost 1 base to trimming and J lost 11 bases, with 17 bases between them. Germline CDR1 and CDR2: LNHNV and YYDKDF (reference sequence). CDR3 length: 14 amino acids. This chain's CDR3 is CATSRGSLSHEAFF. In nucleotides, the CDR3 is TGTGCCACCAGCAGAGGATCCCTTAGCCACGAGGCTTTCTTT.

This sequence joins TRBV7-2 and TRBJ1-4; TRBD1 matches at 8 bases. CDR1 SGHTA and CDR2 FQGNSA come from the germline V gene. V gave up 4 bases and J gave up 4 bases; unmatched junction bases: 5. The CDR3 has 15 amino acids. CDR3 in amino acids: CASSSRTGFNEKLFF. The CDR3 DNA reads TGTGCCAGCAGCTCCCGGACAGGGTTTAATGAAAAACTGTTTTTT.

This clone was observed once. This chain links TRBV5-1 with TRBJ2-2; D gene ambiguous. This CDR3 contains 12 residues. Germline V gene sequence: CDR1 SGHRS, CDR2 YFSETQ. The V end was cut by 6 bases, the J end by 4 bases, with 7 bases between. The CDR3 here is CASIAGTGELFF. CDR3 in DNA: TGCGCCAGCATAGCAGGCACCGGGGAGCTGTTTTTT.

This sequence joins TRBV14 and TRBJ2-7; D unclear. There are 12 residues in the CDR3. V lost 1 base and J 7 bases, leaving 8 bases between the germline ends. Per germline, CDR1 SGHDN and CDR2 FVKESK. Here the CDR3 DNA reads TGTGCCAGCAGCCAAGGGGCAAGGGAGCAGTACTTC. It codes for CASSQGAREQYF.

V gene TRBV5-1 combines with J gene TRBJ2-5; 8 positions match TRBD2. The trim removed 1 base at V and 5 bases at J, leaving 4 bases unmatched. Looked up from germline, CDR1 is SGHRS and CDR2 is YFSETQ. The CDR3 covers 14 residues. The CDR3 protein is CASSLNGRVETQYF. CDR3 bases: TGCGCCAGCAGCTTGAACGGGAGGGTGGAGACCCAGTACTTC.

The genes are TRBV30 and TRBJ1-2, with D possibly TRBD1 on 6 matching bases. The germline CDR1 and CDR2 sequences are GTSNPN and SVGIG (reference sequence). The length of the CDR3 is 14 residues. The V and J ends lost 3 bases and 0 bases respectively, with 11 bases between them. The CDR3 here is CAWRGDTSNYGYTF. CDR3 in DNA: TGTGCCTGGAGGGGGGACACCTCTAACTATGGCTACACCTTC.

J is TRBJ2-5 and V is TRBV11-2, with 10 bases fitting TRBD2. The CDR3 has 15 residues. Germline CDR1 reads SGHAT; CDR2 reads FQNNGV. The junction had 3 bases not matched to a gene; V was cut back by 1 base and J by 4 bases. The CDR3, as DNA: TGTGCCAGCAGCTTAGTAGCGGGGGGAGGAGAGACCCAGTACTTC. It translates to CASSLVAGGGETQYF.